This T cell receptor (beta chain) is from a study of blood T cell repertoires in COVID-19. The method was immunoSEQ multiplex PCR; TCRdb's version includes in-frame clones alone and lacks a portion of them. The sample contains approximately 440,000 clones, approximately 88% of which appear only once. The receptor was derived from a woman aged 50 to 65 with COVID-19, enrolled during active disease. The material sequenced was peripheral blood.

The DNA for the CDR3 is TGTGCCCCGGGAGTCAGGGGGCGGAATTCACCCCTCCACTTT. It codes for CAPGVRGRNSPLHF. The chain joins TRBV2 to TRBJ1-6, with 8 bases that match TRBD1. V was pared by 11 bases and J by 7 bases, with 10 bases of the junction left unmatched. The CDR3 loop spans 14 amino acids. From germline, CDR1 is SNHLY and CDR2 FYNNEI. The full variable domain, rest sourced from reference TRBV2 and TRBJ1-6, is EPEVTQTPSHQVTQMGQEVILRCVPISNHLYFYWYRQILGQKVEFLVSFYNNEISEKSEIFDDQFSVERPDGSNFTLKIRSTKLEDSAMYFCAPGVRGRNSPLHFGNGTRLTVT.